This TCR beta chain emerged from a study of blood T cell repertoires in COVID-19. About the research overall: The analysed material was cDNA or gDNA that came from T cells, B-cell-depleted T cells, or PBMCs.

The CDR3 extends over 14 amino acids. Germline-derived CDR1 and CDR2 are SGHKS and YYEKEE (reference sequence). The J segment lost 5 bases and the V segment lost 4 bases, leaving 7 bases of the junction unmatched. In the original processing: Amplification from reference gene primers served as the basis for estimated nucleated cell counts. Method: immunoSEQ multiplex PCR; TCRdb's copy keeps in-frame clones and lacks some. That table gives V, J and clone size, and the DNA gave D and trimming. The sample yields roughly 80,000 clones, roughly 82% seen once. This clone appeared once. The specimen was peripheral blood. The origin of this receptor is a human donor in a cohort sampled during active COVID-19. This sequence joins TRBV5-5 and TRBJ2-5; 8 nucleotides agree with TRBD2. The CDR3 loop reads CASSNRLAPETQYF. CDR3 DNA: TGTGCCAGCAGCAACCGACTAGCGCCGGAGACCCAGTACTTC.